These 28 T cell receptor beta chains came from one sample sequenced in a study of CD8 T cells in ankylosing spondylitis. General study results and limits: Within ankylosing spondylitis blood, a TCR beta motif made up of eight or nine highly homologous variants appeared to be characteristic.

Their cognate antigens are unknown. MiXCR, applied by TCRdb to the 5' RACE reads, yields one record per CDR3 protein. This table has roughly 470,000 distinct CDR3 sequences, roughly 26% appearing once. Source material: blood, either unsorted or a sorted T cell fraction (not recorded which). The origin of the receptors is a male donor with ankylosing spondylitis.

This clonotype has just a few counts. J is TRBJ1-6 and V is TRBV7-2, with TRBD1 identical over 8 bases. CDR1 is SGHTA and CDR2 is FQGNSA in the germline V gene. With 5 bases clipped from V and 7 bases from J, the junction kept 13 bases outside the gene matches. This CDR3 contains 17 residues. The CDR3 sequence: CASSTNPAGQENSPLHF. CDR3 nucleotides: TGTGCCAGCAGCACCAACCCCGCGGGACAGGAAAATTCACCCCTCCACTTT.

This sequence joins TRBV10-3 and TRBJ2-7; 7 bases fit TRBD1. V shed 4 bases and J 3 bases; nucleotides not matched to a gene: 0. The V gene's germline CDR1 is ENHRY and CDR2 SYGVKD. This CDR3 has 12 amino acids. CDR3 in DNA: TGTGCCATCAGTGGACAGGGCTACGAGCAGTACGTC. It translates to CAISGQGYEQYV.

This clonotype was counted between two and nine times. The gene calls are TRBV11-2 and TRBJ1-5; D might be TRBD1 (6 bases). This CDR3 has 12 residues. Germline values: CDR1 SGHAT, CDR2 FQNNGV. The germline V and J ends were trimmed by 5 bases and 10 bases, with 12 bases remaining between them. The CDR3 loop reads CASSATGPPQHF. CDR3 nucleotides: TGTGCCAGCAGCGCCACAGGGCCTCCCCAGCATTTT.

This clonotype was counted only a few times. This chain uses TRBV10-3 with TRBJ2-7; D is unresolved. Trimming cost V 7 bases and J 2 bases, with 9 bases left between them. The CDR3 length is 12 residues. From germline, CDR1 is ENHRY and CDR2 SYGVKD. The CDR3 bases are TGTGCCATCAACGCCGCTCCCTACGAGCAGTACTTC. Its protein is CAINAAPYEQYF.

CDR3 sequence (DNA): TGTGCCAGCAGCTTGGGGGATACTAATGAAAAACTGTTTTTT. As protein: CASSLGDTNEKLFF. The J gene is TRBJ1-4, the V gene TRBV7-8; TRBD1 is a possible D gene (5 bases). V lost 3 bases to trimming and J lost 2 bases, with 7 bases between them. The germline CDR1 and CDR2 sequences are SGHVS and FQNEAQ. The CDR3 contains 14 residues.

This chain uses TRBV9 with TRBJ2-3; a weak D match, TRBD2 (6 bases). CDR1 SGDLS and CDR2 YYNGEE come from the germline V gene. This CDR3 comprises 15 residues. Trimming removed 5 bases from V and 4 bases from J, with 17 bases in between. The CDR3 DNA sequence: TGTGCCAGCAGGACGGGGGAGCGGCTCTCAGATACGCAGTATTTT. This codes for CASRTGERLSDTQYF.

The V call is TRBV4-2, the J call TRBJ2-5, with TRBD2 identical over 10 bases. Germline CDR1 and CDR2: LGHNA and YNFKEQ. J lost 4 bases, V lost 4 bases, and 9 bases had no gene match. This CDR3 is 16 amino acids long. CDR3 amino acids: CASSPGLADPPETQYF. The CDR3, as DNA: TGTGCCAGCAGCCCCGGACTAGCGGACCCCCCAGAGACCCAGTACTTC.

This clonotype was observed a few times. The gene calls are TRBV7-2 and TRBJ2-3; D gene ambiguous. Germline loops: CDR1 SGHTA, CDR2 FQGNSA. The ends were cut back, 4 bases at V and 2 bases at J, with 10 bases in the middle. This CDR3 is built from 14 residues. The CDR3 nucleotides are TGTGCCAGCAGCTCCTTGACTTCCACAGATACGCAGTATTTT. This codes for CASSSLTSTDTQYF.

J is TRBJ2-3 and V is TRBV11-3; D is undetermined. V shed 1 base and J shed 0 bases, with 8 bases lying between them. CDR1 and CDR2 (germline): SGHNT, YENEEA. The CDR3 covers 15 residues. The chain's CDR3 is CASSLGPVSTDTQYF. The CDR3 nucleotides read TGTGCCAGCAGCTTAGGTCCGGTTAGCACAGATACGCAGTATTTT.

This rearrangement joins TRBV7-2 to TRBJ2-2; 9 bases map to TRBD2. Trimming removed 0 bases from V and 0 bases from J; junction bases left unmatched: 5. CDR1 is SGHTA and CDR2 is FQGNSA in the germline V gene. CDR3 length equals 18 residues. In nucleotides, the CDR3 is TGTGCCAGCAGCTTAGCGCTGGGACTAGCAGCGAACACCGGGGAGCTGTTTTTT. Its translation: CASSLALGLAANTGELFF.

This clonotype has only a few counts. The chain employs TRBV10-2 and TRBJ2-1, with a weak D call TRBD1 (6 bases). Trimming left V 3 bases short and J 0 bases short, with 6 bases between. The germline V gene encodes CDR1 WSHSY and CDR2 SAAADI. This CDR3 is built from 14 residues. CDR3: CASSEGGSYNEQFF. Here the CDR3 DNA reads TGCGCCAGCAGTGAAGGGGGCTCCTACAATGAGCAGTTCTTC.

The gene calls are TRBV20-1 and TRBJ1-1, with D possibly being TRBD1 (6 bases). This CDR3 comprises 16 residues. V lost 5 bases, J lost 0 bases, and 19 bases lay in between. In germline, CDR1 is DFQATT, CDR2 SNEGSKA (reference sequence). CDR3 in amino acids: CSAVTRKGGMNTEAFF. CDR3 nucleotide sequence: TGCAGTGCTGTTACACGCAAGGGGGGGATGAACACTGAAGCTTTCTTT.

V usage is TRBV5-1 and J usage is TRBJ1-6; TRBD1 is a possible D gene (6 bases). Deletions cut 4 bases from V and 6 bases from J, with 14 bases between. The CDR3 is 15 residues long. CDR1 is SGHRS and CDR2 is YFSETQ in the germline V gene. The CDR3 DNA reads TGCGCCAGCAGCCCGGCGGGGACATCTAATTCACCCCTCCACTTT. This gives the protein CASSPAGTSNSPLHF.

A few counts support this clonotype. The rearrangement uses TRBV24-1 and TRBJ2-2; the D is unclear. Germline V CDR1 and CDR2: KGHDR, SFDVKD. V lost 3 bases, J lost 0 bases, and 1 base lay in between. The CDR3 loop spans 13 amino acids. The DNA of the CDR3 is TGTGCCACCAGTGATACGAACACCGGGGAGCTGTTTTTT. Protein sequence: CATSDTNTGELFF.

This clonotype was seen a few times. The rearrangement links TRBV7-8 to TRBJ2-5; 10 bases are shared with TRBD2. J lost 0 bases, V lost 6 bases, and 16 bases had no gene match. Germline CDR1 is SGHVS and CDR2 is FQNEAQ. This CDR3 spans 19 amino acids. CDR3 DNA sequence: TGTGCCAGCAGACCCTTCGTTGGGACTAGCGCCAGGTACCAAGAGACCCAGTACTTC. Protein product: CASRPFVGTSARYQETQYF.

This clonotype was detected once. The chain uses TRBV5-5 and TRBJ2-7; 8 nucleotides match TRBD1. This CDR3 spans 15 amino acids. The germline gives CDR1 SGHKS, CDR2 YYEKEE (reference sequence). The V gene end was trimmed by 4 bases and the J gene end by 4 bases; junction bases not matched to a gene: 10. This chain's CDR3 is CASSVLWTGQYEQYV. DNA of the CDR3: TGTGCCAGCAGCGTACTGTGGACAGGGCAGTACGAGCAGTACGTC.

The chain combines TRBV20-1 with TRBJ2-1; 7 bases fit TRBD2. The CDR3 consists of 16 residues. Germline V gives CDR1 DFQATT, CDR2 SNEGSKA (reference sequence). V was pared by 0 bases and J by 0 bases, with 5 bases of the junction left unmatched. CDR3 protein: CSARDRLADSYNEQFF. The CDR3 DNA follows: TGCAGTGCTAGAGATCGACTAGCTGACTCCTACAATGAGCAGTTCTTC.

The V and J genes are TRBV5-1 and TRBJ2-1, with 8 nucleotides matching TRBD2. Germline trimming cut 4 bases from V and 6 bases from J; bases unmatched to any gene: 12. Germline V gene lookup returns CDR1 SGHRS and CDR2 YFSETQ. This CDR3 spans 16 amino acids. CDR3 protein: CASSPGNGRAVNEQFF. The CDR3 nucleotides read TGCGCCAGCAGCCCGGGGAACGGGAGGGCCGTCAATGAGCAGTTCTTC.

In this sample, this clonotype turned up many times. J is TRBJ1-1 and V is TRBV12-3 or TRBV12-4, with D uncertain. The ends were cut back, 1 base at V and 0 bases at J, with 6 bases in the middle. The CDR3 has 14 amino acids. The CDR3 region is CASSLGSVNTEAFF. The CDR3 DNA reads as TGTGCCAGCAGTTTAGGTTCGGTGAACACTGAAGCTTTCTTT.

The gene calls are TRBV24-1 and TRBJ2-2; D gene ambiguous. V gave up 7 bases and J gave up 5 bases, with 19 bases separating them. This CDR3 comprises 16 residues. Germline V CDR1 and CDR2: KGHDR, SFDVKD. The CDR3 sequence is CATSATRTSATGELFF. Written as DNA, the CDR3 is TGTGCCACCAGCGCAACGCGGACGTCGGCTACCGGGGAGCTGTTTTTT.

The DNA of the CDR3 is TGTGCCAGTACCACCGCGGGTTACCTAGTGAGACCCGAGCAGTTCTTC. Its protein is CASTTAGYLVRPEQFF. V usage is TRBV12-3 or TRBV12-4 and J usage is TRBJ2-1; the D gene is possibly TRBD2 (5 bases). Trimming took off 9 bases at V and 10 bases at J, with 28 bases between the two ends. The CDR3 totals 16 residues.

The rearrangement uses TRBV3-1 and TRBJ2-1, with 10 bases identical to TRBD2. Germline assignment: CDR1 LGHDT and CDR2 YNNKEL (reference sequence). The length of the CDR3 is 14 residues. V shed 3 bases, J shed 9 bases, and the junction held 5 bases outside the gene matches. Here the CDR3 DNA reads TGTGCCAGCAGCCAGAGCGGGAGGGCGCCTGAGCAGTTCTTC. Amino acid sequence: CASSQSGRAPEQFF.

The chain joins TRBV12-3 or TRBV12-4 to TRBJ2-2; TRBD2 matches 12 bases. V shed 6 bases and J 7 bases; nucleotides not matched to a gene: 9. The CDR3 has 16 amino acids. The CDR3 spells CASRPGTSGFVGELFF. CDR3 nucleotides: TGTGCCAGCAGACCGGGGACTAGCGGGTTTGTCGGGGAGCTGTTTTTT.

This clonotype was seen just once. The chain joins TRBV5-1 to TRBJ1-5; TRBD1 might be the D (5 bases). This CDR3 has 17 residues. Germline V gives CDR1 SGHRS, CDR2 YFSETQ. Trimming removed 4 bases from V and 0 bases from J, with 17 bases in between. The CDR3 reads CASSLGPGLNSNQPQHF. CDR3 bases: TGCGCCAGCAGCCTGGGACCGGGACTGAATAGCAATCAGCCCCAGCATTTT. Full variable domain (outside the CDR3, taken from reference TRBV5-1 and TRBJ1-5): KAGVTQTPRYLIKTRGQQVTLSCSPISGHRSVSWYQQTPGQGLQFLFEYFSETQRNKGNFPGRFSGRQFSNSRSEMNVSTLELGDSALYLCASSLGPGLNSNQPQHFGDGTRLSIL.

This clonotype was seen a few times. The genes are TRBV11-1 and TRBJ1-1, with D unresolved. Trimming shortened V by 0 bases and J by 4 bases, and 9 bases separated the two germline ends. CDR3 length: 14 residues. Germline CDR1 and CDR2: SGHAT and FQDESV (reference sequence). The CDR3 sequence: CASSLALGSTEAFF. The CDR3 DNA is TGTGCCAGCAGCTTAGCGCTCGGAAGCACTGAAGCTTTCTTT.

The CDR3 sequence: CSVGQTANTGELFF. CDR3 nucleotides: TGCAGCGTGGGGCAGACTGCGAACACCGGGGAGCTGTTTTTT. The chain recombines TRBV29-1 with TRBJ2-2; a weak D match, TRBD1 (5 bases). Trimming removed 6 bases from V and 0 bases from J, with 11 bases in between. The CDR3 is 14 amino acids. Germline V gives CDR1 SQVTM, CDR2 ANQGSEA.

CDR3 residues: CSASWRLAGGITDTQYF. In DNA form, the CDR3 reads TGCAGTGCTAGTTGGAGACTAGCGGGAGGAATCACAGATACGCAGTATTTT. The chain employs TRBV20-1 and TRBJ2-3, with 13 bases aligning to TRBD2. This CDR3 comprises 17 residues. Trimming at V came to 3 bases and at J to 2 bases, leaving 8 bases not matched to a gene. From germline, CDR1 is DFQATT and CDR2 SNEGSKA (reference sequence).

This clonotype appeared a few times. The chain is built from TRBV20-1 and TRBJ2-1, with 9 bases identical to TRBD2. CDR3 length equals 15 residues. The V gene's germline CDR1 is DFQATT and CDR2 SNEGSKA (reference sequence). V trimming: 5 bases; J trimming: 7 bases; junction bases outside the gene matches: 12. The CDR3 loop reads CSAPPISGRRNEQFF. The CDR3 nucleotides are TGCAGTGCTCCCCCGATTAGCGGGAGACGTAATGAGCAGTTCTTC.